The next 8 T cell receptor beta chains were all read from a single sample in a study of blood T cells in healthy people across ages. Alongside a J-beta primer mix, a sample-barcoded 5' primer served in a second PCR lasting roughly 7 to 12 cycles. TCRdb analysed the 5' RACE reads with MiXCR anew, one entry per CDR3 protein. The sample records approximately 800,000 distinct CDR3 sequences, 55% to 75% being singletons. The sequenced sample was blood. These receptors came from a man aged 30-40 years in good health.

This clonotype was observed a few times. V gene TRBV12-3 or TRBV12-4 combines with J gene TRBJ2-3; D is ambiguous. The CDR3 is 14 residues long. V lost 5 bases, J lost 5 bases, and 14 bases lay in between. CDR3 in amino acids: CASSVGVAGDTQYF. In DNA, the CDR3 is TGTGCCAGCAGTGTCGGAGTGGCAGGAGATACGCAGTATTTT.

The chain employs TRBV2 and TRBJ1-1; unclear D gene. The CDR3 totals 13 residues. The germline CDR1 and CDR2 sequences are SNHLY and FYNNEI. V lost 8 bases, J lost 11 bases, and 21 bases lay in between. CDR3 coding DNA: TGTGCCAGCCATGAAACGGCAGTTGGAACGGCTTTCTTT. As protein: CASHETAVGTAFF.

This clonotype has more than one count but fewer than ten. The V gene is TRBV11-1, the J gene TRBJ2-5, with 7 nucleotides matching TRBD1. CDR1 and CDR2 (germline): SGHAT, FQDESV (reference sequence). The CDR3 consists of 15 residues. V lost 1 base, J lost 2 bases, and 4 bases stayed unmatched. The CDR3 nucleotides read TGTGCCAGCAGCTTAGACAGGGGATTTCAAGAGACCCAGTACTTC. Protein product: CASSLDRGFQETQYF.

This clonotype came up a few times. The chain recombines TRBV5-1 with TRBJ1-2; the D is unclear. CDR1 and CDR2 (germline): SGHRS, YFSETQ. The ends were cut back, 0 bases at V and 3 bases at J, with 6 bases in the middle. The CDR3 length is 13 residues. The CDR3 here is CASSLEPDYGYTF. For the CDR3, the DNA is TGCGCCAGCAGCTTGGAGCCAGACTATGGCTACACCTTC.

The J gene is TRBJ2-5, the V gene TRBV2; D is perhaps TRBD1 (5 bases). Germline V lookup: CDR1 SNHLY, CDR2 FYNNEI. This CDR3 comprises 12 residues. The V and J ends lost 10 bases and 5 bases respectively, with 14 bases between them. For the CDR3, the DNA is TGTGCCACCCAAAGGGGCTGGGAGACCCAGTACTTC. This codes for CATQRGWETQYF.

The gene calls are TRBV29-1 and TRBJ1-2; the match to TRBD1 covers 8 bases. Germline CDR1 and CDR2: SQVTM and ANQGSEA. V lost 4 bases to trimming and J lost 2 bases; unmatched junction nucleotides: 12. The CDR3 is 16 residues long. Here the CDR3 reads CSVGSSIRGQNYGYTF. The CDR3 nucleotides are TGCAGCGTTGGCTCTAGCATCAGGGGGCAGAACTATGGCTACACCTTC.

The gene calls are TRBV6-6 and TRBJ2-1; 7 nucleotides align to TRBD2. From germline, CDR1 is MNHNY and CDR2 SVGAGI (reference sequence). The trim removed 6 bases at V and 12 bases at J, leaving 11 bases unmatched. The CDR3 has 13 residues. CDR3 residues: CASSVPTSVGQFF. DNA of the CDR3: TGTGCCAGCAGCGTCCCCACTAGCGTAGGGCAGTTCTTC.

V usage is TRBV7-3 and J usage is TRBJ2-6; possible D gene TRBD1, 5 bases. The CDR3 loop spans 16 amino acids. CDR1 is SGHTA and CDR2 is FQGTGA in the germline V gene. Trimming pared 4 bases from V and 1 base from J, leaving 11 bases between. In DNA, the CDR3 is TGTGCCAGCAGCTCCCGGTCAGGGTCTGGGGCCAACGTCCTGACTTTC. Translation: CASSSRSGSGANVLTF.